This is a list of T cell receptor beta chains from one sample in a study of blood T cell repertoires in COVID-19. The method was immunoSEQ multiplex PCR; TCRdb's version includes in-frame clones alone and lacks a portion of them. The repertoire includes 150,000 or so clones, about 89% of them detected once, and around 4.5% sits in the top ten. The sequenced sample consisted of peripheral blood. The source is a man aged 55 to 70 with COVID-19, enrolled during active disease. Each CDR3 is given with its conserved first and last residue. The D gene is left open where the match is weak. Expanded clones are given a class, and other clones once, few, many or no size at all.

CDR3: CASSLATWRTEAFF
DNA: TGCGCCAGCAGTTTGGCCACCTGGCGGACTGAAGCTTTCTTT
D: NA
V: TRBV5-1
J: TRBJ1-1
size: NA

CDR3: CASGAGDGKAQETQYF
DNA: TGTGCCAGCGGAGCGGGGGATGGCAAAGCCCAAGAGACCCAGTACTTC
D: TRBD2
V: TRBV4-2
J: TRBJ2-5
size: NA

CDR3: CASRQTVTYGYTF
DNA: TGTGCCAGCAGACAAACAGTAACCTATGGCTACACCTTC
D: NA
V: TRBV28
J: TRBJ1-2
size: NA

CDR3: CASTPGQGRNIQYF
DNA: TGTGCCAGCACCCCGGGACAGGGGAGAAACATTCAGTACTTC
D: TRBD1
V: TRBV11-2
J: TRBJ2-4
size: NA

CDR3: CASSLALGLSGNTIYF
DNA: TGTGCCAGCAGCTTAGCTCTTGGGCTATCCGGAAACACCATATATTTT
D: NA
V: TRBV7-9
J: TRBJ1-3
size: NA

CDR3: CASSLTDSYEQYF
DNA: TGTGCCAGCAGCTTGACGGACAGTTACGAGCAGTACTTC
D: NA
V: TRBV7-6
J: TRBJ2-7
size: NA

CDR3: CASSPGDRTFSEQYF
DNA: TGTGCCAGCAGTCCGGGGGACAGGACCTTCTCCGAGCAGTACTTC
D: TRBD1
V: TRBV6-2/TRBV6-3
J: TRBJ2-7
size: NA

CDR3: CATSDSRSTTNEKLFF
DNA: TGTGCCACCAGTGATTCTAGGAGTACAACTAATGAAAAACTGTTTTTT
D: NA
V: TRBV24-1
J: TRBJ1-4
size: NA

CDR3: CAIKRRDTGELFF
DNA: TGTGCCATCAAACGCAGGGACACCGGGGAGCTGTTTTTT
D: NA
V: TRBV10-3
J: TRBJ2-2
size: NA

CDR3: CASSLAGENYGYTF
DNA: TGCGCCAGCAGCTTGGCAGGGGAGAACTATGGCTACACCTTC
D: NA
V: TRBV5-1
J: TRBJ1-2
size: NA

CDR3: CSVDPGRGTEAFF
DNA: TGCAGCGTTGACCCCGGGCGGGGAACTGAAGCTTTCTTT
D: NA
V: TRBV29-1
J: TRBJ1-1
size: NA

CDR3: CASSVGNRRVYGYTF
DNA: TGCGCCAGCAGCGTTGGGAACAGGAGAGTCTATGGCTACACCTTC
D: NA
V: TRBV5-1
J: TRBJ1-2
size: once

CDR3: CASKVAGANTDTQYF
DNA: TGTGCCAGCAAGGTAGCGGGGGCCAACACAGATACGCAGTATTTT
D: TRBD2
V: TRBV2
J: TRBJ2-3
size: few

CDR3: CASSPGGYNEQFF
DNA: TGTGCCAGCAGCCCAGGGGGCTACAATGAGCAGTTCTTC
D: TRBD1
V: TRBV28
J: TRBJ2-1
size: NA

CDR3: CASAPLAGGGGELFF
DNA: TGTGCTAGTGCCCCACTAGCGGGGGGTGGTGGGGAGCTGTTTTTT
D: TRBD2
V: TRBV12-5
J: TRBJ2-2
size: NA

CDR3: CASSHRRASNEKLFF
DNA: TGTGCCAGCAGCCATCGGAGGGCCTCTAATGAAAAACTGTTTTTT
D: NA
V: TRBV7-8
J: TRBJ1-4
size: NA

CDR3: CASSLPGSSNQPQHF
DNA: TGTGCCAGCAGTTTACCGGGGTCTAGCAATCAGCCCCAGCATTTT
D: NA
V: TRBV28
J: TRBJ1-5
size: NA

CDR3: CASTSAGQETQYF
DNA: TGTGCCAGCACCTCGGCAGGCCAAGAGACCCAGTACTTC
D: NA
V: TRBV5-6
J: TRBJ2-5
size: NA

CDR3: CASSQDGTSLF
DNA: TGCGCCAGCAGCCAAGACGGGACATCACTTTTT
D: NA
V: TRBV4-1
J: TRBJ1-4
size: few

CDR3: CVSGLAGGEQFF
DNA: TGTGTCAGCGGCCTAGCGGGCGGCGAGCAGTTCTTC
D: TRBD2
V: TRBV6-5
J: TRBJ2-1
size: NA

CDR3: CASSQAGRVQGEKLFF
DNA: TGTGCCAGCAGCCAAGCCGGGAGGGTTCAAGGTGAAAAACTGTTTTTT
D: NA
V: TRBV3-1/TRBV3-2
J: TRBJ1-4
size: few

CDR3: CASRQGPPQETQYF
DNA: TGTGCCAGCAGGCAGGGCCCCCCTCAAGAGACCCAGTACTTC
D: NA
V: TRBV27
J: TRBJ2-5
size: NA

CDR3: CASSQDEGMGQGSIGSPLHF
DNA: TGTGCCAGCAGCCAAGATGAGGGGATGGGACAGGGCTCAATTGGTTCACCCCTCCACTTT
D: TRBD1
V: TRBV3-1/TRBV3-2
J: TRBJ1-6
size: NA

CDR3: CASSTGGLSNQPQHF
DNA: TGTGCCAGCAGCACGGGGGGATTGAGCAATCAGCCCCAGCATTTT
D: NA
V: TRBV6-5
J: TRBJ1-5
size: NA

CDR3: CASSYSGTGPYNEQFF
DNA: TGTGCCAGCAGCTACTCCGGGACAGGCCCCTACAATGAGCAGTTCTTC
D: TRBD1
V: TRBV7-9
J: TRBJ2-1
size: NA

CDR3: CASSPRVEAFF
DNA: TGTGCCAGCAGCCCGCGGGTTGAAGCTTTCTTT
D: NA
V: TRBV11-2
J: TRBJ1-1
size: NA

CDR3: CASSLGAVGSYEQYF
DNA: TGCGCCAGCAGCTTGGGGGCCGTGGGCTCCTACGAGCAGTACTTC
D: NA
V: TRBV5-1
J: TRBJ2-7
size: NA

CDR3: CASSELTGGDLDYEQYF
DNA: TGTGCCAGCAGTGAGTTGACAGGGGGGGATCTGGACTACGAGCAGTACTTC
D: TRBD1
V: TRBV25-1
J: TRBJ2-7
size: NA

CDR3: CASSTGYNSPLHF
DNA: TGTGCCAGCAGCACAGGGTATAATTCACCCCTCCACTTT
D: NA
V: TRBV6-2/TRBV6-3
J: TRBJ1-6
size: NA